The TCR beta chain under discussion was sequenced for a study of shared T cell receptors in the human thymus. Germline CDR1 and CDR2: KGHSH and LQKENI. There are 15 residues in the CDR3. Deletions cut 6 bases from V and 4 bases from J, with 18 bases between. Sequencing was performed with immunoSEQ multiplex PCR; in TCRdb, only in-frame clones are kept and a portion is missing. The sample has 55,000 to 80,000 clones, nearly 95% seen once. The receptor was derived from a human donor. The chain recombines TRBV18 with TRBJ1-2; tentatively, D is TRBD1 (5 bases). The sequenced sample consisted of thymocytes. This CDR3 reads CASSPRGREVYGYTF. CDR3 DNA: TGTGCCAGCTCCCCCCGGGGCAGGGAGGTCTATGGCTACACCTTC.